This TCR beta chain originates from a study of cytomegalovirus exposure and HLA in healthy donors. Amplification used 60 Vbeta primers and 13 Jbeta primers. Sequencing used immunoSEQ multiplex PCR; TCRdb keeps in-frame clones, though not all of them. The profile covers under 300,000 clones, with 84% appearing a single time and approximately 2% taken by the ten largest. Trimming cost V 4 bases and J 4 bases; bases outside gene matches: 5. The germline V gene encodes CDR1 MGHDK and CDR2 SYGVNS. The CDR3 runs 15 residues. The J gene is TRBJ1-4, the V gene TRBV25-1; 8 bases align to TRBD1. Sequenced input: PBMCs. The clonotype was recovered from a woman aged 40 to 55 in good health and CMV-seropositive. CDR3 DNA sequence: TGTGCCAGCAGTGCCTGGACAGGGTATAATGAAAAACTGTTTTTT. It codes for CASSAWTGYNEKLFF. Based on the CDR3 plus reference TRBV25-1 and TRBJ1-4, the full variable domain is EADIYQTPRYLVIGTGKKITLECSQTMGHDKMYWYQQDPGMELHLIHYSYGVNSTEKGDLSSESTVSRIRTEHFPLTLESARPSHTSQYLCASSAWTGYNEKLFFGSGTQLSVL.